Listed below are T cell receptor beta chains from one sample, sequenced in a study of T cell changes during pregnancy in multiple sclerosis. Some clones are missing from TCRdb's copy, which holds only in-frame ones; the method was immunoSEQ multiplex PCR. This sample has about 35,000 clones; approximately 90% occur once, and the top ten carry less than 0.4%. The material sequenced was CD4+ T cells from peripheral blood mononuclear cells, taken in the second trimester of pregnancy. The receptor source for this set is a female donor with multiple sclerosis, enrolled in a pregnancy study. Both conserved end residues are part of each CDR3. The D gene is left open where the match is weak. Clone sizes are given selectively: once, few, many, or a class where the clone is expanded.

cdr3_nt cdr3_aa clone_size j_call d_call v_call
TGCGCCAGCAGCCTCCAGGGCGACAATCAGCCCCAGCATTTT CASSLQGDNQPQHF - TRBJ1-5 - TRBV5-1
TGTGCCAGCAGTCCCGGGACAGGGGGCCCACGGCCCCAGCATTTT CASSPGTGGPRPQHF - TRBJ1-5 TRBD1 TRBV6-6
TGTGCCAGCACTAGGGGGTTAGCTGGAAACACCATATATTTT CASTRGLAGNTIYF - TRBJ1-3 - TRBV5-6
TGTGCCAGCAGCCCGGCGGGGAGGAGGTTGGAGACCCAGTACTTC CASSPAGRRLETQYF - TRBJ2-5 - TRBV7-9
TGCGCCAGCAGTCGCCACTCCCGAGAGGGATCTAGCAATCAGCCCCAGCATTTT CASSRHSREGSSNQPQHF - TRBJ1-5 - TRBV23-1
TGTGCCTGGACCCGCACAGGGCCCTACACCTTC CAWTRTGPYTF - TRBJ1-2 - TRBV30
TGTGCCAGCAGTTCGTCAGGGGGAACTAATGAAAAACTGTTTTTT CASSSSGGTNEKLFF - TRBJ1-4 TRBD1 TRBV6-1
TGTGCCATCGGAGAACAGGACGCGAACACCGGGGAGCTGTTTTTT CAIGEQDANTGELFF - TRBJ2-2 - TRBV10-3
TGTGCCAGCAGCGTAGCTACGGGCCTGGGGGGGGAGCAGTACTTC CASSVATGLGGEQYF once TRBJ2-7 TRBD2 TRBV9
TGTGCCAGAAGCCGGATCAAGACTATCTATGGCTACACCTTC CARSRIKTIYGYTF - TRBJ1-2 - TRBV5-3
TGCGCCAGCAGCTTGGGCGGGTCTACAGACTATGGCTACACCTTC CASSLGGSTDYGYTF - TRBJ1-2 - TRBV5-1
TGTGCCACCAGCAGAGATGATTTGGGGGCGGTCAAAAACATTCAGTACTTC CATSRDDLGAVKNIQYF - TRBJ2-4 - TRBV15
TGTGCCAGCAGCCAATCAAGGGGAGCTAGCGGGAGGGCGGATGAGCAGTTCTTC CASSQSRGASGRADEQFF - TRBJ2-1 TRBD2 TRBV4-2
TGCGCCAGCAGCTTGATGACAGGGGGCGAAAACGAGCAGTACTTC CASSLMTGGENEQYF few TRBJ2-7 TRBD1 TRBV5-1
TGTGCCATCAGTGACCTCCGGGACAAGGACACCGGGGAGCTGTTTTTT CAISDLRDKDTGELFF - TRBJ2-2 - TRBV10-3
TGTGCCAGTAGTATTCGACAAAGCTACCAAGAGACCCAGTACTTC CASSIRQSYQETQYF - TRBJ2-5 - TRBV19
TGTGCCAGCAGCCCCGTGGCGGTCGTGTATGGCTACACCTTC CASSPVAVVYGYTF - TRBJ1-2 - TRBV5-6
TGTGCCAGCAGTTTTTCCGGGATGGCCCAAGAGACCCAGTACTTC CASSFSGMAQETQYF - TRBJ2-5 - TRBV28
TGTGCCAGCTCACCCCCTGGCCTAGCGGGGGGGTATGAGCAGTTCTTC CASSPPGLAGGYEQFF - TRBJ2-1 TRBD2 TRBV18
TGTGCCAGCAGCTCAGTTAGCGGCACAGATACGCAGTATTTT CASSSVSGTDTQYF once TRBJ2-3 - TRBV7-2
TGTGCCAGCAGCGGTTGGACAGGGGGCTACAATGAGCAGTTCTTC CASSGWTGGYNEQFF - TRBJ2-1 TRBD1 TRBV5-6
TGCGCCAGCAGCTTGGGACAGGGGAACAATCAGCCCCAGCATTTT CASSLGQGNNQPQHF - TRBJ1-5 TRBD1 TRBV5-1
TGCGCCAGCAGCCAGGGGGGACAGGGGGAATGGGAGACCCAGTACTTC CASSQGGQGEWETQYF - TRBJ2-5 TRBD1 TRBV4-3
TGCGCCAGCAGCGACCAGCAGGTCTACAATGAGCAGTTCTTC CASSDQQVYNEQFF - TRBJ2-1 - TRBV5-1
TGTGCCAGCAGCATAATGAATCTAGCGGGAGTTGGGAGTGAGCAGTTCTTC CASSIMNLAGVGSEQFF - TRBJ2-1 TRBD2 TRBV7-8
TGTGCCATCAGTGAGTCGAGCGGGGGGCTGGCCAACGTCCTGACTTTC CAISESSGGLANVLTF - TRBJ2-6 TRBD2 TRBV10-3
TGTGCCAGTAGTATAACCGCGGGACAGGGCCTCGGGCAGCCCCAGCATTTT CASSITAGQGLGQPQHF - TRBJ1-5 TRBD1 TRBV19
TGTGCCAGCAGCTTACCGCGGGTCGGTAACAGGGCGAGTAAGTACTTC CASSLPRVGNRASKYF - TRBJ2-7 - TRBV7-8
TGCGCCAGCAGCCAAGGGGCCCAGATAAGCACTGAAAAACTGTTTTTT CASSQGAQISTEKLFF - TRBJ1-4 - TRBV4-3
TGTGCCAGCAGCGAGCGGACAGGGAACTTCGTTGGCTACACCTTC CASSERTGNFVGYTF once TRBJ1-2 TRBD1 TRBV7-2
TGTGCCAGCAGCCAGACAGGGAGGCACGAGCAGTACTTC CASSQTGRHEQYF few TRBJ2-7 - TRBV2
TGTGCCAGCAGCCCCCTAGCCCGGACAGTCGTCTACGAGCAGTACTTC CASSPLARTVVYEQYF once TRBJ2-7 - TRBV11-2
TGTGCCAGCAGCTTATACGGGTTAGAGGGAACTGAAGCTTTCTTT CASSLYGLEGTEAFF - TRBJ1-1 - TRBV7-6
TGTGCCAGCAGTGAGACAGGGGTCGTATGGGGAAACACCATATATTTT CASSETGVVWGNTIYF - TRBJ1-3 TRBD1 TRBV6-1
TGTGCCAGTAGTATTTCTCTAGCGGGACTCACCGGGGAGCTGTTTTTT CASSISLAGLTGELFF - TRBJ2-2 TRBD2 TRBV19
TGTGCCAGTAGTTTCCCGGGTCTTAGCAATCAGCCCCAGCATTTT CASSFPGLSNQPQHF - TRBJ1-5 - TRBV19
TGCGCCAGCAGCAACGGGGGGTCCAAAAACATTCAGTACTTC CASSNGGSKNIQYF - TRBJ2-4 TRBD2 TRBV5-1
TGTGCCAGTAGTCTGGACAGGGAGTACGAGCAGTACTTC CASSLDREYEQYF - TRBJ2-7 TRBD1 TRBV19
TGTGCCAGCAGCCCGACAGGGTATGGCTACACCTTC CASSPTGYGYTF - TRBJ1-2 TRBD1 TRBV5-4
TGCGCCAGCAGTGATATTACAGGGCCTCTCGACAATGAGCAGTTCTTC CASSDITGPLDNEQFF - TRBJ2-1 - TRBV10-2